A selection of T cell receptor beta chains follows, all from one sample in a study of cytomegalovirus exposure and HLA in healthy donors. Clones were sequenced by immunoSEQ multiplex PCR, and TCRdb holds only the in-frame ones, with some missing. Seen here are 100,000 to 150,000 clones, about four fifths observed once, and the top ten hold about 0.7%. Material: PBMCs. These receptors were obtained from a young man in good health and CMV-seronegative. CDR3s include the opening cysteine and the closing phenylalanine or tryptophan. Fields, in order: CDR3 DNA, CDR3 protein, clone size, CDR3 length, J gene, V gene, D gene. A D gene is named only where the DNA matches it firmly. The size of a clone is reported for some rows only, either as once, few or many, or as a class for expanded clones.

CDR3 DNA: TGTGCCAGTAGTCGGGACACCTTAAGTATTGAAGCTTTCTTT; CDR3 protein: CASSRDTLSIEAFF; clone size: .; CDR3 length: 14; J gene: TRBJ1-1; V gene: TRBV19; D gene: .
CDR3 DNA: TGTGCCAGTTCCGACGGGGGGGGGCCCGGGCAAGAGACCCAGTACTTC; CDR3 protein: CASSDGGGPGQETQYF; clone size: .; CDR3 length: 16; J gene: TRBJ2-5; V gene: TRBV9; D gene: TRBD2
CDR3 DNA: TGTGCCAGCAGCCCCGTCTCAGGGGACACCATATATTTT; CDR3 protein: CASSPVSGDTIYF; clone size: .; CDR3 length: 13; J gene: TRBJ1-3; V gene: TRBV5-4; D gene: .
CDR3 DNA: TGTGCCAGCAGCTTGGAGGGGGCTTCGGGCGAGCAGTACTTC; CDR3 protein: CASSLEGASGEQYF; clone size: .; CDR3 length: 14; J gene: TRBJ2-7; V gene: TRBV7-9; D gene: .
CDR3 DNA: TGTGCCCAGCTCTCGGGGAGTCCCCCCAGCGAGCAGTACTTC; CDR3 protein: CAQLSGSPPSEQYF; clone size: .; CDR3 length: 14; J gene: TRBJ2-7; V gene: TRBV7-3; D gene: .
CDR3 DNA: TGCGCCAGCAGCCAAGGAACGCGTACCCAAGCCTACAATGAGCAGTTCTTC; CDR3 protein: CASSQGTRTQAYNEQFF; clone size: .; CDR3 length: 17; J gene: TRBJ2-1; V gene: TRBV4-3; D gene: .
CDR3 DNA: TGTGCCAGCAGCTCGGGACTGGGAAATCAGCCCCAGCATTTT; CDR3 protein: CASSSGLGNQPQHF; clone size: .; CDR3 length: 14; J gene: TRBJ1-5; V gene: TRBV7-3; D gene: .
CDR3 DNA: TGTGCCAGCAGAACAGGGAACAACTATGGCTACACCTTC; CDR3 protein: CASRTGNNYGYTF; clone size: .; CDR3 length: 13; J gene: TRBJ1-2; V gene: TRBV6-1; D gene: .
CDR3 DNA: TGTGCCTGGAGTTTTGTGCAGGGCTACACCTTC; CDR3 protein: CAWSFVQGYTF; clone size: once; CDR3 length: 11; J gene: TRBJ1-2; V gene: TRBV30; D gene: .
CDR3 DNA: TGTGCCATCAGTGGGACAGCCGACAATGAGCAGTTCTTC; CDR3 protein: CAISGTADNEQFF; clone size: few; CDR3 length: 13; J gene: TRBJ2-1; V gene: TRBV10-3; D gene: .
CDR3 DNA: TGTGCCAGCACCACCACGGGGGGGCGCGGGGATACGCAGTATTTT; CDR3 protein: CASTTTGGRGDTQYF; clone size: .; CDR3 length: 15; J gene: TRBJ2-3; V gene: TRBV28; D gene: TRBD2
CDR3 DNA: TGTGCCTGGAGTTTCGTAAGGGACAGGGCTTCACCCCTCCACTTT; CDR3 protein: CAWSFVRDRASPLHF; clone size: .; CDR3 length: 15; J gene: TRBJ1-6; V gene: TRBV30; D gene: TRBD1
CDR3 DNA: TGTGCCAGCAGTGAAGGACAGGGGTATGAAAAACTGTTTTTT; CDR3 protein: CASSEGQGYEKLFF; clone size: few; CDR3 length: 14; J gene: TRBJ1-4; V gene: TRBV6-5; D gene: TRBD1
CDR3 DNA: TGCGCCAGCAGCTTGGGAGGAACTAATGAAAAACTGTTTTTT; CDR3 protein: CASSLGGTNEKLFF; clone size: .; CDR3 length: 14; J gene: TRBJ1-4; V gene: TRBV5-1; D gene: .
CDR3 DNA: TGTGCCTGGAGACAGGGCTCCTACGAGCAGTACTTC; CDR3 protein: CAWRQGSYEQYF; clone size: .; CDR3 length: 12; J gene: TRBJ2-7; V gene: TRBV30; D gene: .
CDR3 DNA: TGCGCCAGCAGCCAAGATCTAGGAGTGTTCCAAGAGACCCAGTACTTC; CDR3 protein: CASSQDLGVFQETQYF; clone size: .; CDR3 length: 16; J gene: TRBJ2-5; V gene: TRBV4-3; D gene: .
CDR3 DNA: TGTGCCAGCCAGCTGGGGCCGAGCTCTGGAAACACCATATATTTT; CDR3 protein: CASQLGPSSGNTIYF; clone size: .; CDR3 length: 15; J gene: TRBJ1-3; V gene: TRBV2; D gene: .
CDR3 DNA: TGTGCCAGCAGTACGGGGGGCCGCACAGATACGCAGTATTTT; CDR3 protein: CASSTGGRTDTQYF; clone size: .; CDR3 length: 14; J gene: TRBJ2-3; V gene: TRBV5-4; D gene: .
CDR3 DNA: TGTGCCAGCAGCTTAGTTAGTGGGCAGGGATACGGTTCACCCCTCCACTTT; CDR3 protein: CASSLVSGQGYGSPLHF; clone size: .; CDR3 length: 17; J gene: TRBJ1-6; V gene: TRBV7-8; D gene: .
CDR3 DNA: TGTGCAAGTCGCTCGAGATTCGCAGGGAACACCGGGGAGCTGTTTTTT; CDR3 protein: CASRSRFAGNTGELFF; clone size: .; CDR3 length: 16; J gene: TRBJ2-2; V gene: TRBV12-2; D gene: .
CDR3 DNA: TGTGCCAGCAGCTTATCGGGTGCCACCTTATCTGGGGCCAACGTCCTGACTTTC; CDR3 protein: CASSLSGATLSGANVLTF; clone size: .; CDR3 length: 18; J gene: TRBJ2-6; V gene: TRBV7-9; D gene: .
CDR3 DNA: TGCGCCAGCAGTGACAACAGCCTGACGTTTAACTATGGCTACACCTTC; CDR3 protein: CASSDNSLTFNYGYTF; clone size: few; CDR3 length: 16; J gene: TRBJ1-2; V gene: TRBV10-2; D gene: .
CDR3 DNA: TGTGCCAGCAGCATTCGACAGGGCTACGAGCAGTACTTC; CDR3 protein: CASSIRQGYEQYF; clone size: .; CDR3 length: 13; J gene: TRBJ2-7; V gene: TRBV11-3; D gene: TRBD1
CDR3 DNA: TGTGCCAGCAGCTTGACAGGAGCAGATGAGCAGTTCTTC; CDR3 protein: CASSLTGADEQFF; clone size: .; CDR3 length: 13; J gene: TRBJ2-1; V gene: TRBV5-4; D gene: .
CDR3 DNA: TGTGCCAGCAGCGTAGTAGGGGAGGGGTTCTACGAGCAGTACTTC; CDR3 protein: CASSVVGEGFYEQYF; clone size: .; CDR3 length: 15; J gene: TRBJ2-7; V gene: TRBV9; D gene: TRBD2
CDR3 DNA: TGTGCCATCAGCCGGGGACAGCCAGGAGAGCCCCAGCATTTT; CDR3 protein: CAISRGQPGEPQHF; clone size: .; CDR3 length: 14; J gene: TRBJ1-5; V gene: TRBV10-3; D gene: TRBD1
CDR3 DNA: TGTGCCAGCAGCCTGTTAACAGGGTCTGAAGCTTTCTTT; CDR3 protein: CASSLLTGSEAFF; clone size: few; CDR3 length: 13; J gene: TRBJ1-1; V gene: TRBV7-3; D gene: .
CDR3 DNA: TGTGCCAGCAGCGTTAATGTAGGGGGGGTGGGGAACACCTTC; CDR3 protein: CASSVNVGGVGNTF; clone size: .; CDR3 length: 14; J gene: TRBJ1-2; V gene: TRBV7-2; D gene: .
CDR3 DNA: TGCGCCAGCAGCTTAGTGAACGGGTACACTGAAGCTTTCTTT; CDR3 protein: CASSLVNGYTEAFF; clone size: few; CDR3 length: 14; J gene: TRBJ1-1; V gene: TRBV5-1; D gene: .
CDR3 DNA: TGTGCCAGCAGCTTCTTGTCCCTGTACCAAGAGACCCAGTACTTC; CDR3 protein: CASSFLSLYQETQYF; clone size: once; CDR3 length: 15; J gene: TRBJ2-5; V gene: TRBV7-2; D gene: .
CDR3 DNA: TGTGCTAGTGGATTTCTAGCGGGGGGTTTAGATACGCAGTATTTT; CDR3 protein: CASGFLAGGLDTQYF; clone size: .; CDR3 length: 15; J gene: TRBJ2-3; V gene: TRBV12-5; D gene: TRBD2
CDR3 DNA: TGTGCCACCAGCAGAGCTCAGGGGCGCTCGATCAGAGATACGCAGTATTTT; CDR3 protein: CATSRAQGRSIRDTQYF; clone size: .; CDR3 length: 17; J gene: TRBJ2-3; V gene: TRBV15; D gene: .
CDR3 DNA: TGTGCCAGCAGGTCAAATATTGGGATGGGACAAGGAAACACCGGGGAGCTGTTTTTT; CDR3 protein: CASRSNIGMGQGNTGELFF; clone size: .; CDR3 length: 19; J gene: TRBJ2-2; V gene: TRBV7-9; D gene: .
CDR3 DNA: TGTGCTAGTGGTCGGGACGGGATGAGGGGGGGCTACACCTTC; CDR3 protein: CASGRDGMRGGYTF; clone size: .; CDR3 length: 14; J gene: TRBJ1-2; V gene: TRBV12-5; D gene: .
CDR3 DNA: TGTGCCAGCAGCTTACATCTAGGGACAGGGGCTCAGCCCCAGCATTTT; CDR3 protein: CASSLHLGTGAQPQHF; clone size: .; CDR3 length: 16; J gene: TRBJ1-5; V gene: TRBV7-9; D gene: TRBD1
CDR3 DNA: TGTGCCAGCAGTCAGAACGACTGGAGGCAAGAGACCCAGTACTTC; CDR3 protein: CASSQNDWRQETQYF; clone size: few; CDR3 length: 15; J gene: TRBJ2-5; V gene: TRBV6-5; D gene: .
CDR3 DNA: TGTGCCAGCAGCTTCAGGGAAGCCCCCTACGAGCAGTACTTC; CDR3 protein: CASSFREAPYEQYF; clone size: .; CDR3 length: 14; J gene: TRBJ2-7; V gene: TRBV7-9; D gene: .
CDR3 DNA: TGTGCCAGCAGCTTATTCTCCACCGGGGAGCTGTTTTTT; CDR3 protein: CASSLFSTGELFF; clone size: .; CDR3 length: 13; J gene: TRBJ2-2; V gene: TRBV7-8; D gene: .
CDR3 DNA: TGCGCCAGCAGCCAAGCCCAGGGTAACTATGGCTACACCTTC; CDR3 protein: CASSQAQGNYGYTF; clone size: once; CDR3 length: 14; J gene: TRBJ1-2; V gene: TRBV4-1; D gene: .
CDR3 DNA: TGCGCCAGCAGCCAAGATTTAAACAGGGGTAATGGCTACACCTTC; CDR3 protein: CASSQDLNRGNGYTF; clone size: .; CDR3 length: 15; J gene: TRBJ1-2; V gene: TRBV4-3; D gene: TRBD1
CDR3 DNA: TGTGCCAGTGGCGGGCCTCCGAACACCGGGGAGCTGTTTTTT; CDR3 protein: CASGGPPNTGELFF; clone size: .; CDR3 length: 14; J gene: TRBJ2-2; V gene: TRBV19; D gene: .
CDR3 DNA: TGTGCCAGCCGGAAGGGGCTTGGCACAGATACGCAGTATTTT; CDR3 protein: CASRKGLGTDTQYF; clone size: .; CDR3 length: 14; J gene: TRBJ2-3; V gene: TRBV7-7; D gene: .
CDR3 DNA: TGCGCCAGCAGGAGTGACAGGGACAATCAGCCCCAGCATTTT; CDR3 protein: CASRSDRDNQPQHF; clone size: .; CDR3 length: 14; J gene: TRBJ1-5; V gene: TRBV10-2; D gene: TRBD1
CDR3 DNA: TGTGCCAGCAGTTTGTATGGGGGGGGCACTGAAGCTTTCTTT; CDR3 protein: CASSLYGGGTEAFF; clone size: few; CDR3 length: 14; J gene: TRBJ1-1; V gene: TRBV28; D gene: .
CDR3 DNA: TGTGCCAGCACCCTTCAGGGGACGCCGGCGCCCCAGCATTTT; CDR3 protein: CASTLQGTPAPQHF; clone size: .; CDR3 length: 14; J gene: TRBJ1-5; V gene: TRBV28; D gene: .
CDR3 DNA: TGTGCCAGCAGTTACGCGGGGGCGGGGAACACCGGGGAGCTGTTTTTT; CDR3 protein: CASSYAGAGNTGELFF; clone size: .; CDR3 length: 16; J gene: TRBJ2-2; V gene: TRBV6-5; D gene: .
CDR3 DNA: TGCAGCGTCATTACCGGGAGCGGACTGTTTTTT; CDR3 protein: CSVITGSGLFF; clone size: .; CDR3 length: 11; J gene: TRBJ1-4; V gene: TRBV29-1; D gene: .
CDR3 DNA: TGTGCCAGCAGCCCTCCCGGACAGGGGTCCTACGAGCAGTACTTC; CDR3 protein: CASSPPGQGSYEQYF; clone size: .; CDR3 length: 15; J gene: TRBJ2-7; V gene: TRBV11-2; D gene: TRBD1
CDR3 DNA: TGTGCCAGCAGCTCCCGGGACAGTAGCACAGATACGCAGTATTTT; CDR3 protein: CASSSRDSSTDTQYF; clone size: few; CDR3 length: 15; J gene: TRBJ2-3; V gene: TRBV7-3; D gene: TRBD1
CDR3 DNA: TGTGCCAGCAGCTTGGCGGGAGTGATGAACACTGAAGCTTTCTTT; CDR3 protein: CASSLAGVMNTEAFF; clone size: .; CDR3 length: 15; J gene: TRBJ1-1; V gene: TRBV5-4; D gene: .
CDR3 DNA: TGTGCCAGCAGCACGACTTATTCCTTCGGGGGCTACACCTTC; CDR3 protein: CASSTTYSFGGYTF; clone size: .; CDR3 length: 14; J gene: TRBJ1-2; V gene: TRBV11-2; D gene: .
CDR3 DNA: TGTGCCTGGAGCCAGGGGGCAGGGGGATGGGATACGCAGTATTTT; CDR3 protein: CAWSQGAGGWDTQYF; clone size: .; CDR3 length: 15; J gene: TRBJ2-3; V gene: TRBV30; D gene: TRBD1
CDR3 DNA: TGTGCCAGCAGAGAGGACAGGGGAATACATGGAGCTTTCTTT; CDR3 protein: CASREDRGIHGAFF; clone size: .; CDR3 length: 14; J gene: TRBJ1-1; V gene: TRBV6-1; D gene: TRBD1
CDR3 DNA: TGTGCCATCAGTGAGTCGGCCAGGTCACCCCTCCACTTT; CDR3 protein: CAISESARSPLHF; clone size: .; CDR3 length: 13; J gene: TRBJ1-6; V gene: TRBV10-3; D gene: .